This TCR delta chain was observed in a study of gamma-delta chains in newborns, infants, children. Study as a whole: Polyclonal expansion of innate γδ T cells after birth follows microbial exposure.

TCRdb used CATT to re-call clones from the reads. The sample holds roughly 6,100 delta-chain clones, 2.6% seen once. The CDR3 covers 20 residues. The germline gives CDR1 GEAIGNYY, CDR2 EKD. Turning to this clone: A read error is possible here, since a much larger clone lies one base away.

The origin of this receptor is a child who was a newborn, infant or young child, either healthy, febrile or measles-vaccinated (not recorded which). The V call is TRDV2, the J call TRDJ3; TRDD3 agrees at 13 bases. Sequenced: blood. The CDR3 sequence is CACDTVLGDTSSWDARQMFF. In DNA, the CDR3 is TGTGCCTGTGACACCGTACTGGGGGATACGAGCTCCTGGGACGCCCGACAGATGTTTTTC.